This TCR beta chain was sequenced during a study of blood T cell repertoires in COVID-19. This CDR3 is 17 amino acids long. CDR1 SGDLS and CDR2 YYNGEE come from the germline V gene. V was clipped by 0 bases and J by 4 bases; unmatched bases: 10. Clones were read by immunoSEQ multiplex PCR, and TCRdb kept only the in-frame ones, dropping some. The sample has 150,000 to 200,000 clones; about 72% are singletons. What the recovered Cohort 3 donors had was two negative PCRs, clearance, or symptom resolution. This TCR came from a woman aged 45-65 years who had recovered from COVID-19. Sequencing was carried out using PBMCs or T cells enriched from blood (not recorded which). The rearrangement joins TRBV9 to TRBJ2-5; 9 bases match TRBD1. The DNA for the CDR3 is TGTGCCAGCAGCGTAGGTACTCAGGACAGGGGTAGAGAGACCCAGTACTTC. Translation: CASSVGTQDRGRETQYF.